These T cell receptor beta chains were read from a single sample in a study of T cells in localized non-small cell lung cancer. The table came from immunoSEQ multiplex PCR; TCRdb's copy has only in-frame clones and leaves some out. The sample yields about 78,000 clones, approximately 84% seen once. Material: peripheral blood, obtained before any cancer treatment. The receptors were gathered from a man between 40 and 75 years old with stage I lung adenocarcinoma. CDR3s include the opening cysteine and the closing phenylalanine or tryptophan. D genes are given only for firm matches. Clone size is given for some rows only: seen once, a few or many times, or a class if the clone is expanded.

j_call d_call v_call cdr3_length clone_size cdr3_aa cdr3_nt
TRBJ2-7 TRBD2 TRBV7-9 12 - CASSLGEGPQYF TGTGCCAGCAGCTTAGGGGAGGGGCCTCAGTACTTC
TRBJ1-2 - TRBV6-5 11 - CASSEEKPAAF TGTGCCAGCAGTGAAGAGAAGCCCGCCGCCTTC
TRBJ2-7 - TRBV29-1 14 - CSVAGGTEFYEQYF TGCAGCGTCGCCGGCGGGACAGAATTCTACGAGCAGTACTTC
TRBJ2-2 - TRBV11-2 14 - CASSLIQGAGELFF TGTGCCAGCAGCTTGATTCAGGGTGCCGGGGAGCTGTTTTTT
TRBJ2-5 - TRBV29-1 11 - CSVAPAETQYF TGCAGCGTTGCCCCCGCAGAGACCCAGTACTTC
TRBJ2-2 TRBD2 TRBV5-4 19 - CASSSQGTSGRAGFGELFF TGTGCCAGCAGCTCACAGGGGACTAGCGGGAGGGCCGGGTTCGGGGAGCTGTTTTTT
TRBJ2-3 TRBD2 TRBV27 14 - CASSRRGGTDTQYF TGTGCCAGCAGTCGGCGGGGGGGCACAGATACGCAGTATTTT
TRBJ2-5 - TRBV11-3 13 - CASSRGLQETQYF TGTGCCAGCAGCCGGGGACTCCAAGAGACCCAGTACTTC
TRBJ1-3 - TRBV7-9 18 - CASSAPGPSLSSGNTIYF TGTGCCAGCAGCGCCCCGGGACCTTCGCTTTCCTCTGGAAACACCATATATTTT
TRBJ2-5 - TRBV21-1 15 - CASSNREAGRETQYF TGTGCCAGCAGCAACCGGGAGGCCGGGAGAGAGACCCAGTACTTC
TRBJ1-5 - TRBV4-1 15 - CASSQGAQGNQPQHF TGCGCCAGCAGTCAAGGGGCACAGGGAAATCAGCCCCAGCATTTT
TRBJ2-1 - TRBV12-5 15 - CASGLDPIQTNEQFF TGTGCTAGTGGTTTGGACCCCATCCAGACCAATGAGCAGTTCTTC
TRBJ2-7 TRBD1 TRBV5-1 15 - CASSLGGTGSSEQYF TGCGCCAGCAGCTTGGGGGGGACAGGGTCCTCCGAGCAGTACTTC
TRBJ1-5 TRBD1 TRBV30 18 - CAWRSRDRGLNGNQPQHF TGTGCCTGGAGAAGTCGGGACAGGGGGCTTAACGGCAATCAGCCCCAGCATTTT
TRBJ2-1 - TRBV7-3 14 - CASSLTSLLNEQFF TGTGCCAGCAGCTTGACTAGTCTGCTGAATGAGCAGTTCTTC
TRBJ2-5 - TRBV5-1 13 few CASRTPVEETQYF TGCGCCAGCAGGACCCCGGTCGAAGAGACCCAGTACTTC
TRBJ2-7 - TRBV7-9 14 - CASSPGAPAPEQYF TGTGCCAGCAGCCCCGGGGCCCCTGCCCCCGAGCAGTACTTC
TRBJ1-5 - TRBV30 15 - CAWSPDSGSNQPQHF TGTGCCTGGAGTCCCGACAGCGGTAGCAATCAGCCCCAGCATTTT
TRBJ2-3 TRBD2 TRBV6-5 15 few CASRGLAGVPDTQYF TGTGCCAGCAGAGGACTAGCGGGAGTCCCAGATACGCAGTATTTT
TRBJ1-6 - TRBV30 13 few CAWSGRADSPLHF TGTGCCTGGAGTGGTCGCGCTGATTCACCCCTCCACTTT
TRBJ2-3 TRBD2 TRBV7-9 16 - CASSPWTSGSTDTQYF TGTGCCAGCAGCCCTTGGACTAGCGGGAGCACAGATACGCAGTATTTT
TRBJ1-4 - TRBV19 14 - CASSIRGENEKLFF TGTGCCAGTAGTATCCGGGGGGAGAATGAAAAACTGTTTTTT
TRBJ2-1 - TRBV30 16 - CAWSANYRGSYNEQFF TGTGCCTGGAGCGCCAACTATCGGGGGTCCTACAATGAGCAGTTCTTC